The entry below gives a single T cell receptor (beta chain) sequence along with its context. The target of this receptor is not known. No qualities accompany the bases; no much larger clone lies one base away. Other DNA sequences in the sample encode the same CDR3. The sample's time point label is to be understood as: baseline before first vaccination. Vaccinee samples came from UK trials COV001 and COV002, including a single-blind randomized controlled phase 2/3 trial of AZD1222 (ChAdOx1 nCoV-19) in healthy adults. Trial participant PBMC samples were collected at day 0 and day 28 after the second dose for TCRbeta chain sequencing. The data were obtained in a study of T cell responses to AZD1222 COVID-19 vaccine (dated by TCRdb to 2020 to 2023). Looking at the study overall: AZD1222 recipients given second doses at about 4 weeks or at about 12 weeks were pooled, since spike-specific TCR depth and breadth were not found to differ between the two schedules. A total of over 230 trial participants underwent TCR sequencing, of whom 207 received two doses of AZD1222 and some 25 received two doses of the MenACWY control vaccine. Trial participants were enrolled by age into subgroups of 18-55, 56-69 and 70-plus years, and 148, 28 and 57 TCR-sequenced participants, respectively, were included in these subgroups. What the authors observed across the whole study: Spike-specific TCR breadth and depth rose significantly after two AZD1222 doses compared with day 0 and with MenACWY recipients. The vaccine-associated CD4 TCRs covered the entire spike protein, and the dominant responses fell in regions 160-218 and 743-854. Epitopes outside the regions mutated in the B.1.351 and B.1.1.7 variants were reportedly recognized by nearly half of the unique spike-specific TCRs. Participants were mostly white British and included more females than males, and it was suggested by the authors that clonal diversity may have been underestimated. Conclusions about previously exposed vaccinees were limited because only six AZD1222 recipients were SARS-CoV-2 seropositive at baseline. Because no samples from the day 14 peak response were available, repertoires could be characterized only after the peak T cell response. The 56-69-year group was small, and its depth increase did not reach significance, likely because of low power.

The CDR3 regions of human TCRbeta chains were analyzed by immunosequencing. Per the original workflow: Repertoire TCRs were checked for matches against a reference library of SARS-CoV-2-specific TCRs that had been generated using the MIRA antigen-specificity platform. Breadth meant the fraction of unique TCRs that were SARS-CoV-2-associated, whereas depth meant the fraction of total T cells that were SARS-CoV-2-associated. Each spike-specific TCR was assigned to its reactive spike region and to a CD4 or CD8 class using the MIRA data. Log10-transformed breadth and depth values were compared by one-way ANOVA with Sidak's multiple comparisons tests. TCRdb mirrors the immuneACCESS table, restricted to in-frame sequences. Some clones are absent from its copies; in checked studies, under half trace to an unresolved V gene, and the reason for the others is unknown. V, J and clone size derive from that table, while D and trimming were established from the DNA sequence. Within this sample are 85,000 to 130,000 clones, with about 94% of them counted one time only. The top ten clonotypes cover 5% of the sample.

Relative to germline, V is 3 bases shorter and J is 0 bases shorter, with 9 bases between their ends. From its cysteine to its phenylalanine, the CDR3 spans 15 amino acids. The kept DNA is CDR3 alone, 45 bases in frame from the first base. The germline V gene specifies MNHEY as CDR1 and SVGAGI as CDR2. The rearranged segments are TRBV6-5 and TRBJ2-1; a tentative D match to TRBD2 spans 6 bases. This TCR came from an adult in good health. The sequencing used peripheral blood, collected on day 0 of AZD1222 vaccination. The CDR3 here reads CASSYGGSSYNEQFF. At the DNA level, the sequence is TGTGCCAGCAGTTATGGGGGGAGCTCCTACAATGAGCAGTTCTTC.